These T cell receptor beta chains were read from a single sample in a study of blood T cell repertoires in COVID-19. Generated by immunoSEQ multiplex PCR, the TCRdb table keeps only in-frame clones and is missing some. The sample includes tens of thousands of clones, approximately 86% of them seen just once. What was sequenced was peripheral blood. The receptors stem from a human donor in a cohort sampled during active COVID-19. Both conserved end residues are part of each CDR3. D genes are given only for firm matches. The size field is filled for only some rows; it gives once, few, many or a size class.

>.|.|TRBJ1-1|TRBV28
CASSPGGKVINTEAFF
TGTGCCAGCAGTCCAGGAGGTAAGGTGATCAACACTGAAGCTTTCTTT
>.|.|TRBJ2-1|TRBV5-5
CASSLAQAGWDEQFF
TGTGCCAGCAGCTTGGCCCAGGCAGGGTGGGATGAGCAGTTCTTC
>.|.|TRBJ2-7|TRBV25-1
CASSEGGWGREQYF
TGTGCCAGCAGTGAAGGTGGCTGGGGGCGCGAGCAGTACTTC
>once|TRBD1|TRBJ2-7|TRBV27
CASSYYPRDRAKNEQYF
TGTGCCAGCAGTTACTACCCCAGGGACAGGGCTAAGAACGAGCAGTACTTC
>.|TRBD1|TRBJ1-2|TRBV4-1
CASSSGQGKDYGYTF
TGCGCCAGCAGCTCCGGACAGGGAAAAGACTATGGCTACACCTTC
>.|TRBD1|TRBJ1-3|TRBV18
CASSTGGGNTIYF
TGTGCCAGCTCAACAGGGGGCGGAAACACCATATATTTT
>.|.|TRBJ2-5|TRBV28
CASSLRGIQETQYF
TGTGCCAGCAGTTTACGAGGGATCCAAGAGACCCAGTACTTC
>.|TRBD1|TRBJ2-5|TRBV5-1
CASTQGATETQYF
TGCGCCAGCACCCAGGGGGCGACGGAGACCCAGTACTTC
>.|.|TRBJ1-5|TRBV4-1
CASSQIQGDQPQHF
TGCGCCAGCAGCCAGATACAGGGCGATCAGCCCCAGCATTTT
>.|.|TRBJ1-1|TRBV5-1
CASTNGRAKDTEAFF
TGCGCCAGCACCAACGGGAGGGCGAAGGACACTGAAGCTTTCTTT
>.|.|TRBJ1-1|TRBV29-1
CSVEAAGLSAFF
TGCAGCGTTGAAGCCGCAGGGCTATCGGCTTTCTTT
>.|.|TRBJ2-3|TRBV28
CAAGTSTDTQYF
TGTGCCGCGGGTACTAGCACAGATACGCAGTATTTT
>.|.|TRBJ2-2|TRBV18
CASSPPLRGELFF
TGTGCCAGCTCACCACCACTTCGAGGGGAGCTGTTTTTT
>.|.|TRBJ2-2|TRBV10-3
CAISETGTNTGELFF
TGTGCCATCAGTGAGACAGGGACAAACACCGGGGAGCTGTTTTTT
>.|.|TRBJ1-5|TRBV6-5
CASSSGSGHQHF
TGTGCCAGCAGCTCAGGTTCAGGTCACCAGCATTTT
>.|.|TRBJ1-5|TRBV12-3/TRBV12-4
CASSSVGIQPQHF
TGTGCCAGCAGTTCTGTCGGGATTCAGCCCCAGCATTTT
>.|TRBD2|TRBJ2-7|TRBV27
CASSSLGLAGGPREQYF
TGTGCCAGCAGTTCCTTGGGACTAGCGGGAGGGCCGAGGGAGCAGTACTTC
>.|TRBD1|TRBJ1-1|TRBV7-9
CASKGTEFFEAFF
TGTGCCAGCAAGGGGACAGAATTTTTTGAAGCTTTCTTT
>.|.|TRBJ2-7|TRBV28
CASSPVTTGRTYEQYF
TGTGCCAGCAGCCCTGTGACGACAGGGAGGACCTACGAGCAGTACTTC
>.|.|TRBJ1-4|TRBV6-5
CASRVGPGSEKLFF
TGTGCCAGCAGAGTGGGGCCCGGGAGCGAAAAACTGTTTTTT
>.|TRBD2|TRBJ2-3|TRBV29-1
CSVDGTNTDTQYF
TGCAGCGTCGATGGGACTAACACAGATACGCAGTATTTT
>.|TRBD2|TRBJ2-1|TRBV20-1
CSASRSGRYNEQFF
TGCAGTGCTAGTAGAAGCGGGAGGTACAATGAGCAGTTCTTC
>.|.|TRBJ2-3|TRBV5-1
CASSLGTAPSTDTQYF
TGCGCCAGCAGCTTGGGGACAGCTCCTAGCACAGATACGCAGTATTTT
>.|TRBD2|TRBJ2-1|TRBV5-1
CASSLGLVNEQFF
TGCGCCAGCAGCTTAGGACTAGTAAATGAGCAGTTCTTC
>.|.|TRBJ1-1|TRBV7-2
CASSFVPASGTEAFF
TGTGCCAGCAGCTTTGTTCCGGCTTCGGGCACTGAAGCTTTCTTT
>many|.|TRBJ1-1|TRBV7-2
CASSLSLNTEAFF
TGTGCCAGCAGCTTGTCATTGAACACTGAAGCTTTCTTT
>once|.|TRBJ1-1|TRBV6-5
CASSYIQGRNTEAFF
TGTGCCAGCAGTTACATTCAGGGGAGGAACACTGAAGCTTTCTTT
>.|TRBD1|TRBJ2-7|TRBV5-6
CASSPGTGFYEQYF
TGTGCCAGCAGCCCGGGGACAGGATTCTACGAGCAGTACTTC
>.|TRBD2|TRBJ2-1|TRBV2
CASSEALAGSYNEQFF
TGTGCCAGCAGTGAAGCTCTAGCGGGCTCCTACAATGAGCAGTTCTTC
>.|TRBD1|TRBJ1-2|TRBV28
CASSFLLGGGSYGYTF
TGTGCCAGCAGTTTTTTGTTAGGGGGCGGTAGCTATGGCTACACCTTC
>.|.|TRBJ1-2|TRBV6-5
CASSAPGYGYTF
TGTGCCAGCAGCGCCCCGGGCTATGGCTACACCTTC
>.|TRBD2|TRBJ2-1|TRBV18
CASSPGGAGVYYNEQFF
TGTGCCAGCTCGCCGGGGGGGGCGGGAGTTTACTACAATGAGCAGTTCTTC
>.|TRBD2|TRBJ2-3|TRBV4-1
CASSLSGSGDTQYF
TGCGCCAGCAGCCTTAGCGGGAGTGGGGATACGCAGTATTTT
>.|.|TRBJ2-7|TRBV12-5
CASGLVNRAYEQYF
TGTGCTAGTGGTTTGGTAAACAGAGCCTACGAGCAGTACTTC
>.|.|TRBJ1-1|TRBV4-1
CASSQQGPKAAFF
TGCGCCAGCAGCCAACAGGGGCCCAAGGCAGCTTTCTTT
>.|.|TRBJ1-5|TRBV19
CATLSHLGVQDQPQHF
TGTGCCACCTTATCACATCTAGGAGTACAAGATCAGCCCCAGCATTTT
>.|.|TRBJ2-1|TRBV18
CASSRATYNEQFF
TGTGCCAGCTCACGGGCTACCTACAATGAGCAGTTCTTC
>.|TRBD2|TRBJ2-7|TRBV27
CASSRGGAGLYEQYF
TGTGCCAGCAGTCGGGGAGGGGCGGGTCTCTACGAGCAGTACTTC
>few|.|TRBJ2-7|TRBV5-8
CASSLLIGDEQYF
TGTGCCAGCAGCTTGCTTATAGGGGACGAGCAGTACTTC
>.|TRBD2|TRBJ2-1|TRBV24-1
CATSGSGVEQFF
TGTGCCACCAGTGGAAGCGGGGTTGAGCAGTTCTTC
>.|TRBD2|TRBJ2-1|TRBV7-2
CASSLAGTSGTRFF
TGTGCCAGCAGCTTAGCCGGGACTAGCGGGACGAGGTTCTTC
>.|TRBD1|TRBJ2-7|TRBV30
CAWNQPGTGADYEQYF
TGTGCCTGGAACCAGCCCGGGACAGGGGCCGACTACGAGCAGTACTTC
>.|TRBD1|TRBJ1-1|TRBV28
CASSFLARGLMNTEAFF
TGTGCCAGCAGTTTCCTCGCCAGGGGGCTCATGAACACTGAAGCTTTCTTT
>.|TRBD1|TRBJ1-6|TRBV27
CASSFQAGGSPLHF
TGTGCCAGCAGTTTCCAAGCAGGGGGATCACCCCTCCACTTT
>.|.|TRBJ2-6|TRBV3-1/TRBV3-2
CASSQDWGAGANVLTF
TGTGCCAGCAGCCAAGATTGGGGGGCTGGGGCCAACGTCCTGACTTTC
>.|TRBD2|TRBJ2-1|TRBV5-1
CASSFPNLAGTDEQFF
TGCGCCAGCAGCTTCCCTAATCTAGCGGGAACCGATGAGCAGTTCTTC
>.|.|TRBJ1-2|TRBV23-1
CASSQSVPGEYGYTF
TGCGCCAGCAGTCAATCGGTACCAGGTGAGTATGGCTACACCTTC
>.|TRBD2|TRBJ2-7|TRBV4-1
CASSQDNSGRAYEQYF
TGCGCCAGCAGCCAGGATAATAGCGGGAGGGCCTACGAGCAGTACTTC
>.|TRBD1|TRBJ1-5|TRBV3-1/TRBV3-2
CASGDRGQPQHF
TGTGCCAGCGGAGACAGGGGGCAGCCCCAGCATTTT
>once|.|TRBJ1-3|TRBV6-1
CASSDKRGSGNTIYF
TGTGCCAGCAGTGACAAACGAGGCTCTGGAAACACCATATATTTT
>once|.|TRBJ2-2|TRBV19
CASSLGQGYTGELFF
TGTGCCAGTAGTCTCGGGCAGGGCTACACCGGGGAGCTGTTTTTT
>.|.|TRBJ2-7|TRBV6-5
CASSLKGGGYEQYF
TGTGCCAGCAGCCTCAAGGGGGGGGGCTACGAGCAGTACTTC
>.|TRBD2|TRBJ2-1|TRBV10-2
CASTTLSGRAYNNEQFF
TGCGCCAGCACTACCCTTAGCGGGAGGGCCTATAACAATGAGCAGTTCTTC
>.|.|TRBJ2-1|TRBV12-3/TRBV12-4
CASRETGLEQFF
TGTGCCAGCAGGGAAACGGGACTTGAGCAGTTCTTC
>once|.|TRBJ2-1|TRBV5-1
CASSRTELSGRNEQFF
TGCGCCAGCAGTCGGACAGAGCTAAGTGGTCGCAATGAGCAGTTCTTC